Listed here are 7 T cell receptor beta chains from one sample, sequenced in a study of blood T cell repertoires in COVID-19. Method: immunoSEQ multiplex PCR; TCRdb's copy keeps in-frame clones and lacks some. The sample includes roughly 30,000 clones, more than 65% of them seen just once. Input material: peripheral blood. The receptors shown here come from a woman aged 55-69 years with acute or convalescent COVID-19.

A word on this clone: It is likely a read error, because the conserved phenylalanine at the end of the CDR3 is missing. No DNA is shown, since the ends of the CDR3 on it are uncertain; the CDR3 is the one TCRdb lists. The chain is built from TRBV11-2 and TRBJ2-7; the table gives TRBD2 as D, unverified against the DNA. The CDR3 has 14 amino acids, counting both end residues. Germline values: CDR1 SGHAT, CDR2 FQNNGV. CDR3 amino acids: CASSLGRTSGDVTP.

The chain combines TRBV5-8 with TRBJ1-3, with TRBD1 identical over 9 bases. Germline CDR1 is SGHTS and CDR2 is YDEGEE. V was pared by 2 bases and J by 2 bases, with 2 bases of the junction left unmatched. The CDR3 spans 15 residues. The CDR3 DNA reads TGTGCCAGCAGCTTAAGGACAGGGGCTGGAAACACCATATATTTT. Its protein product is CASSLRTGAGNTIYF.

J is TRBJ1-1 and V is TRBV5-1, with D maybe TRBD1 (6 bases). Germline assignment: CDR1 SGHRS and CDR2 YFSETQ. This CDR3 comprises 13 residues. With 5 bases removed from V and 4 bases from J, the gap between germline ends came to 12 bases. The CDR3 DNA follows: TGCGCCAGCAGTCCTGGGGGGGCCACTGAAGCTTTCTTT. As protein: CASSPGGATEAFF.

This clone was counted a few times. The chain has TRBV11-3 and TRBJ2-2, with 9 nucleotides matching TRBD2. J was trimmed by 4 bases and V by 0 bases; bases with no gene match: 6. CDR3 length: 17 amino acids. In germline, CDR1 is SGHNT, CDR2 YENEEA. The CDR3 DNA follows: TGTGCCAGCAGCTTAGATTTGGCTAGCGGGGCCACCGGGGAGCTGTTTTTT. Its translation is CASSLDLASGATGELFF.

The chain is built from TRBV2 and TRBJ1-5, with D possibly being TRBD1 (6 bases). Between the trimmed V and J ends, which lost 6 bases and 6 bases, there was a span of 9 bases. Germline values: CDR1 SNHLY, CDR2 FYNNEI. CDR3 size: 12 residues. In DNA form, the CDR3 reads TGTGCCAGCAGAGCAGGGGCTCAGCCCCAGCATTTT. Translation gives CASRAGAQPQHF.

A few counts support this clone. V usage is TRBV13 and J usage is TRBJ1-5; TRBD1 might be the D (6 bases). CDR3 length: 16 residues. The V end was cut by 5 bases, the J end by 5 bases, with 19 bases between. Germline V gives CDR1 PRHDT, CDR2 FYEKMQ (reference sequence). The CDR3 DNA follows: TGTGCCAGCAGCCGAAATTACTGGACAGTGGATCAGCCCCAGCATTTT. As protein: CASSRNYWTVDQPQHF.

The genes are TRBV30 and TRBJ1-2; tentatively, D is TRBD1 (6 bases). The CDR3 sequence is 12 residues long. Germline V gives CDR1 GTSNPN, CDR2 SVGIG (reference sequence). The V end was cut by 3 bases, the J end by 9 bases, with 14 bases between. CDR3 in amino acids: CAWRSSGTSYTF. The CDR3 DNA sequence: TGTGCCTGGAGATCGTCAGGGACAAGCTACACCTTC.